These T cell receptor beta chains were read from a single sample in a study of blood T cell repertoires in COVID-19. Here immunoSEQ multiplex PCR was the method, and the copy in TCRdb shows in-frame clones only, minus some. The repertoire holds under 300,000 clones, over 75% seen once, with roughly 2% in the top ten. Sequenced sample: peripheral blood. The receptors here all came from a man aged 25 to 40 who had recovered from COVID-19. The CDR3 runs from the conserved cysteine through the conserved F or W. The D gene is left open where the match is weak. The listing skips clone size in some rows; elsewhere it reads once, few, many or a size class.

v_call: TRBV5-1
d_call: TRBD2
j_call: TRBJ2-1
clone_size: -
cdr3_aa: CASSFGAGGPPEQFF
cdr3_nt: TGCGCCAGCAGCTTCGGAGCGGGGGGGCCCCCTGAGCAGTTCTTC

v_call: TRBV7-3
d_call: TRBD2
j_call: TRBJ2-2
clone_size: -
cdr3_aa: CASPRGGDTGELFF
cdr3_nt: TGTGCCAGCCCGCGGGGGGGCGACACCGGGGAGCTGTTTTTT

v_call: TRBV5-1
d_call: -
j_call: TRBJ2-3
clone_size: -
cdr3_aa: CASSLPLATETDTQYF
cdr3_nt: TGCGCCAGCAGCTTGCCTCTAGCAACGGAGACAGATACGCAGTATTTT

v_call: TRBV27
d_call: TRBD1
j_call: TRBJ2-3
clone_size: -
cdr3_aa: CASSTRTGHGTDTQYF
cdr3_nt: TGTGCCAGCAGTACGCGGACAGGGCATGGCACAGATACGCAGTATTTT

v_call: TRBV23-1
d_call: TRBD1
j_call: TRBJ2-2
clone_size: -
cdr3_aa: CASSPGQGTNTGELFF
cdr3_nt: TGCGCCAGCAGCCCGGGACAGGGAACGAACACCGGGGAGCTGTTTTTT

v_call: TRBV7-2
d_call: -
j_call: TRBJ2-1
clone_size: -
cdr3_aa: CASSPPPDSAGEQFF
cdr3_nt: TGTGCCAGCAGCCCCCCTCCGGATTCTGCGGGTGAGCAGTTCTTC

v_call: TRBV2
d_call: -
j_call: TRBJ1-1
clone_size: -
cdr3_aa: CASRGGENTEAFF
cdr3_nt: TGTGCCAGCAGGGGCGGGGAGAACACTGAAGCTTTCTTT

v_call: TRBV19
d_call: -
j_call: TRBJ1-1
clone_size: many
cdr3_aa: CASSSTWGGGTEAFF
cdr3_nt: TGTGCCAGTAGTAGTACCTGGGGGGGAGGCACTGAAGCTTTCTTT

v_call: TRBV4-1
d_call: -
j_call: TRBJ2-3
clone_size: once
cdr3_aa: CASSQDPGQDTQYF
cdr3_nt: TGCGCCAGCAGCCAAGATCCAGGACAAGATACGCAGTATTTT

v_call: TRBV2
d_call: -
j_call: TRBJ2-3
clone_size: -
cdr3_aa: CASWTHSLSSTDTQYF
cdr3_nt: TGTGCCAGCTGGACTCACTCCTTATCTAGCACAGATACGCAGTATTTT

v_call: TRBV7-8
d_call: -
j_call: TRBJ1-6
clone_size: -
cdr3_aa: CASSPDRTENNSPLHF
cdr3_nt: TGTGCCAGCAGCCCCGACCGGACAGAAAATAATTCACCCCTCCACTTT

v_call: TRBV9
d_call: -
j_call: TRBJ1-3
clone_size: -
cdr3_aa: CASSSSEGNTIYF
cdr3_nt: TGTGCCAGCAGCTCGTCCGAGGGAAACACCATATATTTT

v_call: TRBV19
d_call: -
j_call: TRBJ1-4
clone_size: -
cdr3_aa: CASSETGNEKLFF
cdr3_nt: TGTGCCAGTAGTGAGACAGGAAATGAAAAACTGTTTTTT